This T cell receptor (beta chain) came from a study of CD8+CD57+ T cells in acquired aplastic anemia. Of note for this clonotype: Mismatch with germline at one junction end may stem from a read error.

The germline CDR1 and CDR2 sequences are ENHRY and SYGVKD. CDR3 length equals 14 residues. The study profiled TCR beta VDJ and CDR3 using genomic DNA as template. TCRdb re-analysed the reads in MiXCR, keeping a single row per CDR3 protein. The sample carries some 190,000 distinct CDR3 sequences, approximately 49% recorded once. The chain links TRBV10-3 to TRBJ1-5; TRBD1 matches at 8 bases. This TCR came from a human donor in good health. The specimen was sorted CD4+, CD8+, or CD8+CD57+ T cells (not recorded which) from PBMCs. CDR3 nucleotide sequence: TGTGCCAGCAGTGAAGGACAGGGCGGCCAGCCCCAGCATTTT. Its translation: CASSEGQGGQPQHF.